This TCR beta chain is drawn from a study of molecular identifiers for immune sequencing clone quantification. Using a CD8+CD4-CCR7+CD45RA+ phenotype, naive CD8 T cells were sorted. This clonotype was seen at least ten times. TCRdb re-derived calls from the PCR reads in MiXCR, one entry per CDR3 protein. The profile shows fewer than 100,000 distinct CDR3 sequences, around 20% of them singletons. The receptor comes from a human donor in good health. Some libraries in this study had Jurkat cell RNA spiked in. The sequenced material came from naive CD8+ T cells from blood, with Jurkat cell RNA spiked in. Subset indicated: FACS-sorted CD8+CD4-CCR7+CD45RA+ naive T cells.

In nucleotides, the CDR3 is TGTGCCAGCAGTCCCCCCGAGACCTTC. This codes for CASSPPETF. This sequence joins TRBV28 and TRBJ1-2; D call uncertain. CDR1 MDHEN and CDR2 SYDVKM come from the germline V gene. Between the trimmed V and J ends, which lost 5 bases and 14 bases, there was a span of 9 bases. The CDR3 is 9 residues long.